The present entry profiles one T cell receptor beta chain with its context. What it binds is unknown. The entry originates in a study of T cell responses to AZD1222 COVID-19 vaccine. The study's findings and limits: No day 14 peak samples; only post-peak repertoires were characterized. Vaccination with two AZD1222 doses was followed by a rise in Spike-specific TCR breadth and depth. Donors were chiefly white British, with a greater number of females, and clonal diversity was perhaps underestimated.

Second-dose recipients at about 4 or about 12 weeks were treated as one pooled group. TCRdb keeps only in-frame clones here, not all; method: immunoSEQ multiplex PCR. The profile covers 140,000 or so clones, with about 94% appearing a single time and about 4.1% taken by the ten largest. This CDR3 contains 13 residues. Trimming stripped 5 bases from V and 3 bases from J, with 10 bases between. CDR1 and CDR2 from the germline V gene are SGHTA and FQGNSA. The sample was peripheral blood, taken 28 days after the second AZD1222 dose. V gene TRBV7-2 combines with J gene TRBJ2-5; D is possibly TRBD2 (5 bases). This clonotype originated in an adult who received the AZD1222 COVID-19 vaccine. The CDR3: CASSPDGEETQYF. In DNA form, the CDR3 reads TGTGCCAGCAGCCCCGACGGGGAAGAGACCCAGTACTTC.